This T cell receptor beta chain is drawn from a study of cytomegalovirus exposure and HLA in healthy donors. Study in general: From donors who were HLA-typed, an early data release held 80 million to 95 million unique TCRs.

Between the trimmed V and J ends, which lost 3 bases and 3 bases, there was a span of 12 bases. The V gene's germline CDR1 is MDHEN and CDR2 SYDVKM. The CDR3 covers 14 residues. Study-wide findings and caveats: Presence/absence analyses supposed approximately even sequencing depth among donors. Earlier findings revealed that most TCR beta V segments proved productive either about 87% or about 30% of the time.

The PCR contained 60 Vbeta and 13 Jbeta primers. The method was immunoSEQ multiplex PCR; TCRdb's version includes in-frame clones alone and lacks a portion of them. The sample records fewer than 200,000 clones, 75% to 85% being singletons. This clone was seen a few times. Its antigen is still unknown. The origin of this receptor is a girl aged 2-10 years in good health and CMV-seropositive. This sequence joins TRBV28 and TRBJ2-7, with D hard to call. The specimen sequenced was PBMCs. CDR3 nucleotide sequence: TGTGCCAGCAGTTTTCTAGGTCTGCGCTACGAGCAGTACTTC. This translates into CASSFLGLRYEQYF.